The 24 T cell receptor beta chains below come from one sample, sequenced in a study of technical replicates of blood from several donors. Produced via immunoSEQ multiplex PCR; TCRdb's table is partial and in-frame only. The data hold over 70,000 clones, with roughly 96% observed a single time. Source material: T cells isolated from PBMCs. These receptors originate from a human donor in good health.

The J gene is TRBJ2-3, the V gene TRBV19, with 7 bases matching TRBD2. With V trimmed by 6 bases and J by 2 bases, 8 bases remained unmatched. Germline CDR1 reads LNHDA; CDR2 reads SQIVND (reference sequence). There are 15 residues in the CDR3. The CDR3 is CASRAGLLPTDTQYF. CDR3 DNA sequence: TGTGCCAGTAGAGCGGGGTTACTACCCACAGATACGCAGTATTTT.

In its sample, this clone was seen once. This chain connects TRBV6-6 to TRBJ1-2, with D perhaps TRBD1 (5 bases). Trimming removed 2 bases at V and 3 bases at J, with 7 bases between. CDR3 length: 13 amino acids. Germline V gene sequence: CDR1 MNHNY, CDR2 SVGAGI (reference sequence). DNA for the CDR3: TGTGCCAGCAGTTACGCAGGGCACTATGGCTACACCTTC. Residues: CASSYAGHYGYTF.

This chain joins TRBV28 and TRBJ1-4; D is ambiguous. The CDR3 runs to 17 residues. Germline values: CDR1 MDHEN, CDR2 SYDVKM. V shed 3 bases and J shed 3 bases, with 17 bases lying between them. The CDR3 bases are TGTGCCAGCAGTTTTATAACGGGTTCCACTGCTAATGAAAAACTGTTTTTT. Its protein is CASSFITGSTANEKLFF.

A single count supports this clone. The CDR3 coding sequence is TGTGCCTGGAGCAGGGACAGCATAGTCTACGAGCAGTACTTC. Translating gives CAWSRDSIVYEQYF. This chain connects TRBV30 to TRBJ2-7, with 7 nucleotides matching TRBD1. Trimming removed 3 bases from V and 3 bases from J; junction bases left unmatched: 8. CDR1 and CDR2 from the germline V gene are GTSNPN and SVGIG (reference sequence). The CDR3 is 14 residues long.

This clone was observed a handful of times. CDR3 in amino acids: CASSIQTANYGYTF. The CDR3 DNA is TGTGCCAGTAGTATCCAGACAGCTAACTATGGCTACACCTTC. The chain has TRBV19 and TRBJ1-2; D possibly corresponds to TRBD1 (5 bases). V lost 3 bases to trimming and J lost 0 bases, with 8 bases between them. The CDR3 has 14 residues. Per the germline V gene, CDR1 is LNHDA and CDR2 is SQIVND (reference sequence).

The rearrangement joins TRBV9 to TRBJ2-2, with D possibly being TRBD2 (7 bases). Germline V gives CDR1 SGDLS, CDR2 YYNGEE. With 4 bases removed from V and 2 bases from J, the gap between germline ends came to 18 bases. The CDR3 sequence is 17 residues long. In DNA form, the CDR3 reads TGTGCCAGCAGCTCGCGGGGGCGAGACACCAACACCGGGGAGCTGTTTTTT. It encodes CASSSRGRDTNTGELFF.

CDR3 sequence: CASSPSTGLGLFF. The CDR3 nucleotides are TGTGCCAGCAGCCCGTCGACAGGTTTGGGACTGTTTTTT. The chain recombines TRBV9 with TRBJ1-4; D perhaps matches TRBD1 (6 bases). Trimming removed 4 bases at V and 13 bases at J, with 17 bases between. Germline assignment: CDR1 SGDLS and CDR2 YYNGEE. This CDR3 has 13 amino acids.

This clone was detected only once. This rearrangement joins TRBV10-3 to TRBJ2-1; TRBD2 agrees at 7 bases. This CDR3 region has 16 residues. The germline V gene has CDR1 ENHRY and CDR2 SYGVKD. The V and J ends lost 0 bases and 3 bases, in that order; junction bases with no gene match: 5. CDR3 bases: TGTGCCATCAGTGAGTCGCTGAGCGGGGACTACAATGAGCAGTTCTTC. This sequence encodes CAISESLSGDYNEQFF.

V is TRBV7-9 and J is TRBJ1-2; 9 nucleotides match TRBD1. The CDR3 contains 14 residues. V shed 6 bases, J shed 2 bases, and the junction held 4 bases outside the gene matches. Germline-derived CDR1 and CDR2 are SEHNR and FQNEAQ (reference sequence). The CDR3 nucleotides read TGTGCCAGCAGTGGGGGACAGGGAAACTATGGCTACACCTTC. Translated, it gives CASSGGQGNYGYTF.

The J gene is TRBJ1-1, the V gene TRBV4-1, with D tentatively TRBD1 (6 bases). Germline lookup yields CDR1 MGHRA and CDR2 YSYEKL. The CDR3 length is 15 residues. Deletions cut 3 bases from V and 6 bases from J, with 17 bases between. The CDR3 sequence is CASSQGYRVDPEAFF. The CDR3 DNA reads as TGCGCCAGCAGCCAGGGGTACAGGGTAGACCCTGAAGCTTTCTTT.

The rearrangement uses TRBV11-2 and TRBJ2-7; D remains ambiguous. Germline CDR1 is SGHAT and CDR2 is FQNNGV. This CDR3 has 14 amino acids. The V end lost 6 bases, the J end lost 3 bases, and 15 bases lay between the germline ends. DNA of the CDR3: TGTGCCAGCAGTTCCGCTCTGCGGTTCTACGAGCAGTACTTC. This gives the protein CASSSALRFYEQYF.

This clone appeared a single time. V is TRBV6-1 and J is TRBJ1-4, with D perhaps matching TRBD1 (5 bases). This CDR3 is 16 amino acids long. V lost 1 base and J 7 bases, leaving 16 bases between the germline ends. Germline V gene lookup returns CDR1 MNHNS and CDR2 SASEGT. The CDR3 here is CASSEDRAGLPEKLFF. In nucleotides, the CDR3 is TGTGCCAGCAGTGAAGATAGGGCAGGGTTGCCTGAAAAACTGTTTTTT.

The genes are TRBV2 and TRBJ1-1; D is undetermined. V lost 7 bases to trimming and J lost 1 base, with 10 bases between them. CDR1 and CDR2 (germline): SNHLY, FYNNEI. The CDR3 runs to 13 residues. Here the CDR3 reads CASTPRENTEAFF. The DNA of the CDR3 is TGTGCCAGCACTCCTCGGGAGAACACTGAAGCTTTCTTT.

The chain recombines TRBV14 with TRBJ1-6, with D unresolved. The length of the CDR3 is 15 residues. Per the germline V gene, CDR1 is SGHDN and CDR2 is FVKESK. V gave up 0 bases and J gave up 6 bases, with 9 bases separating them. The chain's CDR3 is CASSQEQLTNSPLHF. The CDR3 DNA reads as TGTGCCAGCAGCCAAGAACAGTTGACTAATTCACCCCTCCACTTT.

CDR3 coding DNA: TGTGCCAGCAGCTTGCAGGGCCGTGGGGGCTACACCTTC. This codes for CASSLQGRGGYTF. The chain has TRBV9 and TRBJ1-2, with D possibly being TRBD1 (5 bases). Germline loops: CDR1 SGDLS, CDR2 YYNGEE. Trimming took 4 bases from V and 8 from J, leaving 15 bases between them. The CDR3 contains 13 residues.

This clone was seen only once. The chain couples TRBV5-4 to TRBJ1-1; D possibly corresponds to TRBD1 (6 bases). Germline CDR1 SGHNT, CDR2 YYREEE (reference sequence). Trimming removed 7 bases from V and 2 bases from J, with 21 bases in between. The CDR3 sequence is 16 residues long. The CDR3: CASAWGGQGVNTEAFF. DNA for the CDR3: TGTGCCAGCGCCTGGGGGGGGCAGGGTGTAAACACTGAAGCTTTCTTT.

The chain has TRBV28 and TRBJ2-7, with D maybe TRBD1 (5 bases). The length of the CDR3 is 14 residues. Germline CDR1 reads MDHEN; CDR2 reads SYDVKM. The V end was cut by 5 bases, the J end by 3 bases, with 14 bases between. Written as DNA, the CDR3 is TGTGCCAGCAGTCCAGGACAAATATACTACGAGCAGTACTTC. Translated: CASSPGQIYYEQYF. The complete variable domain, with remaining parts taken from reference TRBV28 and TRBJ2-7, reads DVKVTQSSRYLVKRTGEKVFLECVQDMDHENMFWYRQDPGLGLRLIYFSYDVKMKEKGDIPEGYSVSREKKERFSLILESASTNQTSMYLCASSPGQIYYEQYFGPGTRLTVT.

The V gene is TRBV11-2, the J gene TRBJ2-7, with D perhaps matching TRBD1 (6 bases). Germline-derived CDR1 and CDR2 are SGHAT and FQNNGV. The CDR3 runs 14 residues. V was trimmed by 2 bases and J by 6 bases, leaving 14 bases between them. The CDR3 DNA reads TGTGCCAGCAGCTTACAATTCAGGGGAAGCGAGCAGTACTTC. It specifies CASSLQFRGSEQYF.

The V gene is TRBV4-1, the J gene TRBJ1-5; tentative D call: TRBD1 (6 bases). Per germline, CDR1 MGHRA and CDR2 YSYEKL. Trimming took 4 bases from V and 3 from J, leaving 13 bases between them. The CDR3 has 15 amino acids. The CDR3 protein is CASSLRGFFNQPQHF. The CDR3 nucleotides are TGCGCCAGCAGCCTAAGGGGGTTTTTCAATCAGCCCCAGCATTTT.

This clone was observed a few times. The chain has TRBV11-2 and TRBJ1-1; perhaps TRBD1 as D (6 bases). There are 13 residues in the CDR3. The V end was cut by 5 bases, the J end by 4 bases, with 11 bases between. The germline CDR1 and CDR2 sequences are SGHAT and FQNNGV. CDR3: CASSPQGGTEAFF. CDR3 in DNA: TGTGCCAGCAGCCCCCAAGGGGGCACTGAAGCTTTCTTT.

The J gene is TRBJ2-5, the V gene TRBV4-1; a possible D gene is TRBD2 (6 bases). This CDR3 is built from 16 residues. Trimming pared 4 bases from V and 2 bases from J, leaving 17 bases between. CDR1 and CDR2 from the germline V gene are MGHRA and YSYEKL. CDR3 region: CASSPPGGGSQETQYF. DNA for the CDR3: TGCGCCAGCAGCCCGCCTGGAGGAGGGAGTCAAGAGACCCAGTACTTC.

The chain links TRBV29-1 to TRBJ1-1; 12 nucleotides line up with TRBD1. This CDR3 spans 13 amino acids. Germline V gives CDR1 SQVTM, CDR2 ANQGSEA. Trimming at V came to 4 bases and at J to 4 bases, leaving 1 base not matched to a gene. The CDR3 region has the DNA TGCAGCGTTGGGGGACAGGGGGCCACTGAAGCTTTCTTT. It specifies CSVGGQGATEAFF.

The rearrangement joins TRBV2 to TRBJ2-7, with a tentative D call TRBD2 (6 bases). Trimming took off 2 bases at V and 7 bases at J, with 18 bases between the two ends. Germline V lookup: CDR1 SNHLY, CDR2 FYNNEI. The CDR3 covers 15 residues. CDR3 nucleotide sequence: TGTGCCAGCAGTGAATGGTCAGGCGGTGGGGGGGAGCAGTACTTC. This sequence encodes CASSEWSGGGGEQYF. Looking up the rest from reference TRBV2 and TRBJ2-7 gives the full variable domain: EPEVTQTPSHQVTQMGQEVILRCVPISNHLYFYWYRQILGQKVEFLVSFYNNEISEKSEIFDDQFSVERPDGSNFTLKIRSTKLEDSAMYFCASSEWSGGGGEQYFGPGTRLTVT.

As regards this clone: This sample includes further DNA sequences coding for the same CDR3. V gene TRBV2 combines with J gene TRBJ1-2, with a tentative D call TRBD1 (6 bases). Germline CDR1 reads SNHLY; CDR2 reads FYNNEI. Between the trimmed V and J ends, which lost 9 bases and 2 bases, there was a span of 10 bases. CDR3 length equals 12 residues. The CDR3 loop is CARGDTNYGYTF. The CDR3 bases are TGTGCCAGGGGGGACACAAACTATGGCTACACCTTC.